Listed below are T cell receptor beta chains from one sample, sequenced in a study of low-dose radiotherapy and immunotherapy resistance in tumors. TCRdb used MiXCR to reprocess the reads, holding one entry per CDR3 protein. The data hold some 82,000 distinct CDR3 sequences, with approximately 17% observed a single time. The sample here was PBMCs, taken before treatment. The receptor source for this set is a male donor with prostate cancer. Each CDR3 is given with its conserved first and last residue. Fields, in order: J gene, V gene, D gene, clone size, CDR3 protein, CDR3 DNA. A D gene is named only where the DNA matches it firmly. The size of a clone is reported for some rows only, either as once, few or many, or as a class for expanded clones.

j_call: TRBJ1-3; v_call: TRBV6-2/TRBV6-3; d_call: .; clone_size: many; cdr3_aa: CASSFPRDAGTSGNTIYF; cdr3_nt: TGTGCCAGCAGTTTCCCTCGGGACGCAGGGACCTCTGGAAACACCATATATTTT
j_call: TRBJ2-2; v_call: TRBV20-1; d_call: .; clone_size: many; cdr3_aa: CSARDRGIGELFF; cdr3_nt: TGCAGTGCTAGAGATAGGGGAATCGGGGAGCTGTTTTTT
j_call: TRBJ1-2; v_call: TRBV25-1; d_call: .; clone_size: many; cdr3_aa: CASSAQGLSYGYTF; cdr3_nt: TGTGCCAGCAGCGCGCAGGGTTTAAGCTATGGCTACACCTTC
j_call: TRBJ2-6; v_call: TRBV6-1; d_call: .; clone_size: few; cdr3_aa: CASNPYRVVSSGANVLTF; cdr3_nt: TGTGCCAGCAACCCCTACAGGGTAGTAAGCTCTGGGGCCAACGTCCTGACTTTC
j_call: TRBJ1-2; v_call: TRBV12-3/TRBV12-4; d_call: .; clone_size: .; cdr3_aa: CASSPQNSVPNYGYTF; cdr3_nt: TGTGCCAGCAGTCCGCAAAACAGCGTACCTAACTATGGCTACACCTTC
j_call: TRBJ1-5; v_call: TRBV3-1; d_call: .; clone_size: many; cdr3_aa: CASSQGVSNQPQHF; cdr3_nt: TGTGCCAGCAGCCAGGGGGTTAGCAATCAGCCCCAGCATTTT
j_call: TRBJ1-2; v_call: TRBV2; d_call: TRBD1; clone_size: many; cdr3_aa: CASSGGTGVGYTF; cdr3_nt: TGTGCCAGCAGTGGGGGGACAGGGGTTGGCTACACCTTC
j_call: TRBJ1-2; v_call: TRBV7-2; d_call: .; clone_size: many; cdr3_aa: CASSSQGSTYGYTF; cdr3_nt: TGTGCCAGCAGCTCCCAGGGTTCGACCTATGGCTACACCTTC
j_call: TRBJ2-1; v_call: TRBV2; d_call: .; clone_size: many; cdr3_aa: CASSAGTQQFF; cdr3_nt: TGTGCCAGCAGCGCCGGGACACAGCAGTTCTTC
j_call: TRBJ1-2; v_call: TRBV19; d_call: .; clone_size: many; cdr3_aa: CASSIRQKGGYTF; cdr3_nt: TGTGCCAGTAGTATTCGACAGAAGGGTGGCTACACCTTC
j_call: TRBJ1-4; v_call: TRBV7-2; d_call: .; clone_size: many; cdr3_aa: CASRLGGGGEKLFF; cdr3_nt: TGTGCCAGCAGGTTGGGGGGGGGCGGTGAAAAACTGTTTTTT
j_call: TRBJ2-5; v_call: TRBV7-3; d_call: TRBD2; clone_size: many; cdr3_aa: CASSQSSSGGWETQYF; cdr3_nt: TGTGCCAGCAGCCAAAGTTCTAGCGGGGGCTGGGAGACCCAGTACTTC
j_call: TRBJ2-3; v_call: TRBV28; d_call: TRBD2; clone_size: many; cdr3_aa: CASQGGISTDTQYF; cdr3_nt: TGTGCCAGTCAGGGAGGGATAAGCACAGATACGCAGTATTTT